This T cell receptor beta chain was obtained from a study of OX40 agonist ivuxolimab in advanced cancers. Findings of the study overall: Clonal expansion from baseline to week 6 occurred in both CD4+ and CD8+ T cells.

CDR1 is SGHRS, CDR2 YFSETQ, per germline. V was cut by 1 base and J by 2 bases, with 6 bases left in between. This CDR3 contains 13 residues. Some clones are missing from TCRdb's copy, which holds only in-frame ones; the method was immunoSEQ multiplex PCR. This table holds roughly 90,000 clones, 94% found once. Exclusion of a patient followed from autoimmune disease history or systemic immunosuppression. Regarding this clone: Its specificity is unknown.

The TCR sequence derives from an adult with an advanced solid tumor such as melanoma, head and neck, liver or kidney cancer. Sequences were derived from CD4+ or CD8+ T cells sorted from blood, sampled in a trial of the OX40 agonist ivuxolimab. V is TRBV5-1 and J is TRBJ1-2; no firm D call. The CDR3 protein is CASSLFGNYGYTF. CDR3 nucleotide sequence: TGCGCCAGCAGCTTGTTCGGGAACTATGGCTACACCTTC.